These 3 T cell receptor beta chains share one sample of origin, sequenced in a study of graft-versus-host responses after intestinal transplantation (dated by TCRdb to 2020 to 2022). The time point label on this specimen signifies: cells obtained before transplantation from donor or recipient. Libraries were built with the immunoSEQ multiplex PCR assay. In its TCRdb copy, this immuneACCESS table keeps in-frame sequences only and misses some clones. Where compared with another copy, unresolved V genes explain less than half of these, and the others have no known cause. The sample yields 45,000 to 60,000 clones; around 90% were counted once. Less than 2.5% of the sample rests with the top ten. Their antigens remain unidentified. The material sequenced was unstimulated CD4+ T cells sorted from spleen or lymph node cells, taken before transplant. The receptor source for this set is a human donor who was the organ donor for an intestinal transplant.

This chain links TRBV28 with TRBJ1-2, with D tentatively TRBD1 (6 bases). There are 13 residues in the CDR3. Trimming removed 3 bases at V and 7 bases at J, with 12 bases between. Per germline, CDR1 MDHEN and CDR2 SYDVKM. CDR3 loop: CASSFAGVGGYTF. The CDR3 DNA reads as TGTGCCAGCAGTTTTGCAGGGGTGGGTGGCTACACCTTC.

The gene calls are TRBV19 and TRBJ1-1; TRBD1 is a possible D gene (5 bases). The CDR3 spans 14 residues. CDR1 and CDR2 from the germline V gene are LNHDA and SQIVND (reference sequence). Trimming left V 6 bases short and J 0 bases short, with 11 bases between. The CDR3 coding sequence is TGTGCCAGTAGCAGAGTGACAGTGAACACTGAAGCTTTCTTT. As protein: CASSRVTVNTEAFF.

This clone was recorded once. The CDR3 loop reads CASSPGAGSYEQYF. Here the CDR3 DNA reads TGTGCCAGCAGCCCGGGGGCGGGCTCCTACGAGCAGTACTTC. This sequence joins TRBV7-2 and TRBJ2-7; D tentatively fits TRBD1 or TRBD2 (6 bases each). V lost 5 bases and J 0 bases, leaving 11 bases between the germline ends. The CDR3 has 14 residues. CDR1 and CDR2 from the germline V gene are SGHTA and FQGNSA.